The sequence of this T cell receptor beta chain was determined in a study of blood T cell repertoires in COVID-19. Study summary: Spain, Italy and the United States supplied samples that represented acute and convalescent COVID-19. T cells, B-cell-depleted T cells, or PBMCs provided the cDNA or gDNA that served as material.

In the original workflow: Amplification from reference gene primers served as the basis for estimated nucleated cell counts. The assay was immunoSEQ multiplex PCR, and TCRdb's table has in-frame clones only and misses some. V, J and clone size were drawn from that table, and D and trimming were deduced from the DNA. Seen here are roughly 160,000 clones, approximately 80% observed once, and the top ten hold less than 3.5%. The CDR3 is made up of 15 amino acids. Germline V gene lookup returns CDR1 SGHTA and CDR2 FQGNSA. V was cut by 1 base and J by 2 bases, with 11 bases left in between. The source of this sequence is a woman aged 60-75 years with acute or convalescent COVID-19. Sequencing was carried out using peripheral blood. J is TRBJ1-1 and V is TRBV7-2; no reliable D call. CDR3 region: CASSLGPRTNTEAFF. CDR3 in DNA: TGTGCCAGCAGCTTAGGACCTAGAACCAACACTGAAGCTTTCTTT.